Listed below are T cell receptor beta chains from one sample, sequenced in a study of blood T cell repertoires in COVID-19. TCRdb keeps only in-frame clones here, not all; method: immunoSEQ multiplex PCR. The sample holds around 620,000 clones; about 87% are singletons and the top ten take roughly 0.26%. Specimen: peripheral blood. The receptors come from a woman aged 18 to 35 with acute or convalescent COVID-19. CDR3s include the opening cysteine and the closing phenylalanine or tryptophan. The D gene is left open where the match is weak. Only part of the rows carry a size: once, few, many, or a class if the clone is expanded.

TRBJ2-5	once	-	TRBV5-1	TGCGCCAGCAGCCTCACCAGGGTTATCGAGGAGACCCAGTACTTC	CASSLTRVIEETQYF
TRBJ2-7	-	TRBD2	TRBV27	TGTGCCAGCAGTTGGGGCGGGGGGGAAGCCTACGAGCAGTACTTC	CASSWGGGEAYEQYF
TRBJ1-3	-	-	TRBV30	TGTGCCTGGAGTATGGGGAGCTCTGGAAACACCATATATTTT	CAWSMGSSGNTIYF
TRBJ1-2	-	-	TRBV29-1	TGCAGCGTTGCCCCTAAAAATACCCCCGGCTACACCTTC	CSVAPKNTPGYTF
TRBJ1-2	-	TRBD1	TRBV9	TGTGCCAGCAGCAGCCCCCGACAGGGGCACTATGGCTACACCTTC	CASSSPRQGHYGYTF
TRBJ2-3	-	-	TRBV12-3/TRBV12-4	TGTGCCAGCAGTCCGGATACGCAGTATTTT	CASSPDTQYF
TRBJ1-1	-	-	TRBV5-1	TGCGCCAGCAGCCCGGCCGGAGGGAGCACTGAAGCTTTCTTT	CASSPAGGSTEAFF
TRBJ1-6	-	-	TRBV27	TGTGCCAGCAGGGCGGCGGGCTATAATTCACCCCTCCACTTT	CASRAAGYNSPLHF
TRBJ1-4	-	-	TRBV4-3	TGCGCCAGCAGCCAAATAGTAACAGGGAGAAATGAAAAACTGTTTTTT	CASSQIVTGRNEKLFF
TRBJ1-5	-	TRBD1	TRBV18	TGTGCCAGCTCACAGACAGGGGCCGCTCAGCCCCAGCATTTT	CASSQTGAAQPQHF
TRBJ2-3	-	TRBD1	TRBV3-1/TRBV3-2	TGTGCCAGCAGCCAAGATACAGGGGATTGGGGTACGCAGTATTTT	CASSQDTGDWGTQYF
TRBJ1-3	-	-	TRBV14	TGTGCCAGCAGCCAAGATTATGGCAGGGGAAATGGAAACACCATATATTTT	CASSQDYGRGNGNTIYF
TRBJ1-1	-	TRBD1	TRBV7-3	TGTGCCAGCAGCTTAACCCGACAGGGCGAAGCTTTCTTT	CASSLTRQGEAFF
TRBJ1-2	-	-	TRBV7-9	TGTGCCAGCAGCTCCTCTACAGGGCGGTATGGCTACACCTTC	CASSSSTGRYGYTF
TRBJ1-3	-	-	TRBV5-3	TGTGCCAGAAGCTTACCCCCCGGACATGGTAGGGACACCATATATTTT	CARSLPPGHGRDTIYF
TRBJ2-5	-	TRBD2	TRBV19	TGTGCCAGTAGCTTTCGGGGGGTACAAGAGACCCAGTACTTC	CASSFRGVQETQYF
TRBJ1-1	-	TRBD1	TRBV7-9	TGTGCCAGCAGCCCTCCGGACAGGGTGAACACTGAAGCTTTCTTT	CASSPPDRVNTEAFF
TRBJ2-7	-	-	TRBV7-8	TGTGCCATCGCAGGGGCCTCTTCCTACGAGCAGTACTTC	CAIAGASSYEQYF
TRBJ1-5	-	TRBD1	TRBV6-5	TGTGCCACCGCACAACAGGGGGGAGGCAATCAGCCCCAGCATTTT	CATAQQGGGNQPQHF
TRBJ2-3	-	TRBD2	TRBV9	TGTGCCAGCAGCGAGATAGCGGGGAAGGGGGCAGATACGCAGTATTTT	CASSEIAGKGADTQYF
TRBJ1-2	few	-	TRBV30	TGTGCCTGGAGTGTATCTCGTGGCTACACCTTC	CAWSVSRGYTF
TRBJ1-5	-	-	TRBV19	TGTGCCAGCGATAGGGGCGGGACGGGGGATCAGCCCCAGCATTTT	CASDRGGTGDQPQHF
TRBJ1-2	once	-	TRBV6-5	TGTGCCAGCAGTTACCGAGGGCCGTATGGCTACACCTTC	CASSYRGPYGYTF
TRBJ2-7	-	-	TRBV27	TGTGCCAGCAGTTTAGTAACGGGAGCGCGGGAGCAGTACTTC	CASSLVTGAREQYF
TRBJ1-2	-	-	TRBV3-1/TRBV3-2	TGTGCCAGCAGCCGACACGACAGGTCATCCTATGGCTACACCTTC	CASSRHDRSSYGYTF
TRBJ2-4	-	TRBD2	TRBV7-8	TGTGCCAGCAGCTTTAGCGGGGGGTTGGTGGACATTCAGTACTTC	CASSFSGGLVDIQYF
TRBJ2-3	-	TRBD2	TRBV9	TGTGCCAGCAGCCCTAGCGGGGGGGCGGATACGCAGTATTTT	CASSPSGGADTQYF
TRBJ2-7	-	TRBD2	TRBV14	TGTGCCAGCAGCCAAGATTGGGCTAGCGGGGGGCTCTACGAGCAGTACTTC	CASSQDWASGGLYEQYF
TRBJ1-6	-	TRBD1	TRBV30	TGTGCCTGGAGTTTCCGGGACAGGGGTTTTTTTAATTCACCCCTCCACTTT	CAWSFRDRGFFNSPLHF
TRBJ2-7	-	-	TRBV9	TGTGCCAGCAGCGTAGTAGGGGGCTACGAGCAGTACTTC	CASSVVGGYEQYF
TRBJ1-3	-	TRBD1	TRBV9	TGTGCCAGCAGCCCGGGACAGTCTTTACCCTCTGGAAACACCATATATTTT	CASSPGQSLPSGNTIYF